This T cell receptor beta chain was captured in a study of CD8 T cells in ankylosing spondylitis (dated by TCRdb to between 2016 and 2019). In the study overall: T cell receptor beta repertoires were profiled in healthy donors and ankylosing spondylitis patients so that disease-linked TCR variants could be found. The full study cohort comprised around 23 ankylosing spondylitis patients and some 100 healthy donors. Peripheral blood was sampled, and synovial fluid was additionally collected from ankylosing spondylitis patients. What the research found in general, with its limitations: The disease-linked clones showed a CD8+ phenotype and occurred at relatively low frequencies in peripheral blood. Some motif variants were previously reported in synovial fluid and blood of reactive arthritis patients, suggesting common disease-initiation mechanisms. According to the report, matched synovial fluid samples from ankylosing spondylitis patients were significantly enriched for the disease-linked clones. Blood from ankylosing spondylitis patients appeared to be characterized by a TCR beta motif made up of under ten highly homologous amino acid variants.

There are a few counts of this clonotype. Its cognate antigen has yet to be identified. No qualities accompany the bases; no much larger clone lies one base away. V is pared back by 4 bases and J by 3 bases, with 13 bases lying between the germline termini. The CDR3 starts with the cysteine, ends with the phenylalanine, and has 15 residues. Only the CDR3 DNA stays, 45 bases, in frame from base 1. Sequencer: Illumina HiSeq 2500. TCR beta libraries were prepared by quantitative 5'-RACE with molecular barcodes. Processing in the source paper ran as follows. Disease-linked TCR variants were identified with a new computational method built on a probabilistic model of VDJ rearrangement. TCRdb applied fastp at Q25 and MiXCR to the public reads, then kept only in-frame beta chains. One record per CDR3 amino acid sequence lists the most common genes and DNA. The V and J calls shown here were made by TCRdb, not taken from the authors' results. The sample yields roughly 700,000 distinct CDR3 sequences; around 20% were counted once. The ten largest clonotypes hold under 20% of the sample.

The TCR was taken from a male donor with ankylosing spondylitis. The receptor chain draws on TRBV12-3 or TRBV12-4 and TRBJ2-1; the D gene is perhaps TRBD1, on 6 matching bases. Sequencing was performed on blood, either unsorted or a sorted T cell fraction (not recorded which). DNA sequence: TGTGCCAGCAGTTCGTTGGGGGCGAACTACAATGAGCAGTTCTTC. Its coded protein is CASSSLGANYNEQFF.